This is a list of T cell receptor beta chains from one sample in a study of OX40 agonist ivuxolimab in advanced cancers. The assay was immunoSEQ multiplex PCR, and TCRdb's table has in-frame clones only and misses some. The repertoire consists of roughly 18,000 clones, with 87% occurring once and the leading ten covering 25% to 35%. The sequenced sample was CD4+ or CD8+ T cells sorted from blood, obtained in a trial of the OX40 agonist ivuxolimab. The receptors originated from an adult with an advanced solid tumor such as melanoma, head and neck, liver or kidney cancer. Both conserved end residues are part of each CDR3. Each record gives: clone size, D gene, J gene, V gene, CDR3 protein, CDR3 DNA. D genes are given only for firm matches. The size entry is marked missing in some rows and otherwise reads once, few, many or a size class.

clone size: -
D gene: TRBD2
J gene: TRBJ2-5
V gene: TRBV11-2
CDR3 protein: CASSLPRLAGYQETQYF
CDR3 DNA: TGTGCCAGCAGCTTACCAAGACTAGCGGGGTACCAAGAGACCCAGTACTTC

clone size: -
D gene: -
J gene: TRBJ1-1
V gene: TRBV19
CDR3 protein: CASSIDWGRTEAFF
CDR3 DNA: TGTGCCAGTAGTATAGATTGGGGTAGGACTGAAGCTTTCTTT

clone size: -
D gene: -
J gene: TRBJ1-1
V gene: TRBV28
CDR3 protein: CASSLKASNTEAFF
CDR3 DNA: TGTGCCAGCAGTTTAAAGGCTTCGAACACTGAAGCTTTCTTT

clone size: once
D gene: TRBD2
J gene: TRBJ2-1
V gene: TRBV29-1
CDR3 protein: CSGTAGVESYNEQFF
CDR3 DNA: TGCAGCGGTACAGCGGGAGTTGAGTCCTACAATGAGCAGTTCTTC

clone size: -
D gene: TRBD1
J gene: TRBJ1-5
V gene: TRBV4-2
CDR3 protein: CASSQEYGQGYQPQHF
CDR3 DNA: TGTGCCAGCAGCCAAGAGTACGGACAGGGGTATCAGCCCCAGCATTTT

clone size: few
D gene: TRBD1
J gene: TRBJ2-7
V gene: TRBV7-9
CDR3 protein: CASSLEYGTAGTGIYEQYF
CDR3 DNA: TGTGCCAGCAGCTTAGAATATGGTACCGCGGGGACAGGGATCTACGAGCAGTACTTC

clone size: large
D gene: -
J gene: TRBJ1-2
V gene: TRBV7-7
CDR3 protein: CASSLGENYGYTF
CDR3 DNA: TGTGCCAGCAGCTTAGGGGAGAACTATGGCTACACCTTC

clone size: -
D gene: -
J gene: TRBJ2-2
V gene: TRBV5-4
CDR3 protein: CASSSDWDDTGELFF
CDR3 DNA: TGTGCCAGCAGCTCGGATTGGGACGACACCGGGGAGCTGTTTTTT

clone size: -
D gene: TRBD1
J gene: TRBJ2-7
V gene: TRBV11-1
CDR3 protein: CASSLGGTAAYEQYF
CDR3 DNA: TGTGCCAGCAGCTTAGGTGGGACAGCCGCCTACGAGCAGTACTTC

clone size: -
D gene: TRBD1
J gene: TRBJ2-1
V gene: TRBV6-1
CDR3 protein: CASRGQGRNEQFF
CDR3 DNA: TGTGCCAGCAGGGGACAGGGGCGCAATGAGCAGTTCTTC

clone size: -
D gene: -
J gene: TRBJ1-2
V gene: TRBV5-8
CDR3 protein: CASSLDGQSGVNYGYTF
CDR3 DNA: TGTGCCAGCAGCTTGGATGGGCAGTCTGGGGTTAACTATGGCTACACCTTC

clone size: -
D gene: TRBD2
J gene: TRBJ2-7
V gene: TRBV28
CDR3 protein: CASSPQRLAGAPYEQYF
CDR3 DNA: TGTGCCAGCAGTCCCCAACGTCTAGCGGGAGCCCCCTACGAGCAGTACTTC

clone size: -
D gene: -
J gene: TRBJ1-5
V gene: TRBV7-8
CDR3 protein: CASSLGGGPNQPQHF
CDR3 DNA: TGTGCCAGCAGCTTAGGGGGGGGTCCAAATCAGCCCCAGCATTTT

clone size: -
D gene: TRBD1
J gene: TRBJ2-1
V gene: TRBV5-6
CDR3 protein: CASSSPGTGGYNEQFF
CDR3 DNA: TGTGCCAGCAGCTCGCCGGGGACAGGGGGGTACAATGAGCAGTTCTTC

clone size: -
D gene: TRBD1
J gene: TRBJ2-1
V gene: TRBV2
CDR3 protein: CASRGTRTGIDNEQFF
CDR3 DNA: TGTGCCAGCAGAGGGACACGGACAGGGATCGACAATGAGCAGTTCTTC

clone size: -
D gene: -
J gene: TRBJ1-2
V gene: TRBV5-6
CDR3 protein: CASRQGENYGYTF
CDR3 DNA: TGTGCCAGCAGACAGGGAGAGAACTATGGCTACACCTTC

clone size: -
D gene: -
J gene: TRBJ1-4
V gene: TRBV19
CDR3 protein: CASSIPWPNEKLFF
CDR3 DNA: TGTGCCAGTAGTATACCATGGCCGAATGAAAAACTGTTTTTT

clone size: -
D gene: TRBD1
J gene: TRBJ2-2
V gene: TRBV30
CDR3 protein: CAWSSLDRDTGELFF
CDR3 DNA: TGTGCCTGGAGTTCCCTAGACAGGGATACCGGGGAGCTGTTTTTT

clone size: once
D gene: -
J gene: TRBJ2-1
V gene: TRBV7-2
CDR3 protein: CASSQTTNEQFF
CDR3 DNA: TGTGCCAGCAGCCAGACAACCAATGAGCAGTTCTTC

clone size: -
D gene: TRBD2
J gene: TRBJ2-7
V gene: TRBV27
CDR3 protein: CATGLAGGYEQYF
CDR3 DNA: TGTGCCACCGGACTAGCGGGAGGGTACGAGCAGTACTTC

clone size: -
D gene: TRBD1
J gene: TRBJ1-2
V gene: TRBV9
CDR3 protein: CASSVASGTAANYGYTF
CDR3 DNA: TGTGCCAGCAGCGTAGCGTCAGGGACAGCAGCTAACTATGGCTACACCTTC

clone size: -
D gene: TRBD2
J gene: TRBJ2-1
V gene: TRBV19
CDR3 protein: CASTPPAGDTYNEQFF
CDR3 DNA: TGTGCCAGTACCCCCCCCGCGGGAGACACCTACAATGAGCAGTTCTTC

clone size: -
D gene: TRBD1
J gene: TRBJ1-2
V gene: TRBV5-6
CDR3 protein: CASSLGQGSGYTF
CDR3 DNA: TGTGCCAGCAGCTTGGGACAGGGGAGTGGCTACACCTTC

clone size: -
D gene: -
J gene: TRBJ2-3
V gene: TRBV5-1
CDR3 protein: CASSSTDTQYF
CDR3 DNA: TGCGCCAGCAGCTCTACAGATACGCAGTATTTT

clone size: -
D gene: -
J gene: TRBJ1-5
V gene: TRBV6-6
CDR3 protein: CASSYEGYSNQPQHF
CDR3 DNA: TGTGCCAGCAGTTACGAGGGATATAGCAATCAGCCCCAGCATTTT

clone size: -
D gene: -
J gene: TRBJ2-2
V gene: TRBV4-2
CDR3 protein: CASSHQGGELFF
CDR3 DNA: TGTGCCAGCAGCCATCAGGGAGGGGAGCTGTTTTTT

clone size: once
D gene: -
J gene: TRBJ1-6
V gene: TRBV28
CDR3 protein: CASSLPREKTSPLHF
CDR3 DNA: TGTGCCAGCAGTTTACCCAGGGAGAAAACCTCACCCCTCCACTTT

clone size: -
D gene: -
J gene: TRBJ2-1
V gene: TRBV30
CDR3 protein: CAWSVYRGNEQFF
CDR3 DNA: TGTGCCTGGAGTGTATATCGGGGCAATGAGCAGTTCTTC

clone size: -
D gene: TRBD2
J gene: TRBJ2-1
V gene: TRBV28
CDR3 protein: CASSLRTSGNGNEQFF
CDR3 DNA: TGTGCCAGCAGTCTCAGGACTAGCGGGAATGGAAATGAGCAGTTCTTC

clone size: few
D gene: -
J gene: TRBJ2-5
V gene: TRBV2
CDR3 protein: CASRRGEAAYQETQYF
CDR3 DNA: TGTGCCAGCAGGCGGGGTGAAGCAGCGTACCAAGAGACCCAGTACTTC

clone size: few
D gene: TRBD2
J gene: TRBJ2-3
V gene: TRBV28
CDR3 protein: CASSLTSGRAVITDTQYF
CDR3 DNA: TGTGCCAGCAGTTTAACAAGCGGGAGGGCTGTAATCACAGATACGCAGTATTTT

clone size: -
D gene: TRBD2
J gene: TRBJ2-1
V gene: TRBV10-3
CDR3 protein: CAISESEREVYNEQFF
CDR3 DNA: TGTGCCATCAGTGAGTCGGAGCGGGAGGTCTACAATGAGCAGTTCTTC

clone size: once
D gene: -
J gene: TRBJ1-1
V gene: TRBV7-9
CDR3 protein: CACPGTAVSNTEAFF
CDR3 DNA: TGTGCCTGCCCAGGGACCGCGGTTTCGAACACTGAAGCTTTCTTT

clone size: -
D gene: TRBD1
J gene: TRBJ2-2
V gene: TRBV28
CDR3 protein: CASSSGQTTGELFF
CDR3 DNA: TGTGCCAGCAGCTCGGGACAGACCACCGGGGAGCTGTTTTTT

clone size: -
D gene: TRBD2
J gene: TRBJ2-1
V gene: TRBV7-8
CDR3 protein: CASSLASGVNNEQFF
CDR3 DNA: TGTGCCAGCAGCTTAGCTAGCGGGGTAAACAATGAGCAGTTCTTC

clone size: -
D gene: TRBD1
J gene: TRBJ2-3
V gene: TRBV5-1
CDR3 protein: CASSLVGQGTDTQYF
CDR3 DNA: TGCGCCAGCAGCTTGGTAGGACAGGGTACAGATACGCAGTATTTT

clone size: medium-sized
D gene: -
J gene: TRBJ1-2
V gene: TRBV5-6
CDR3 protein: CASSLEDGYTF
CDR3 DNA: TGTGCCAGCAGCTTAGAGGATGGCTACACCTTC